This passage covers 22 T cell receptor beta chains from one sample sequenced in a study of Graves' ophthalmopathy and Graves' hyperthyroidism. Using RNA transcripts, the TCR beta CDR3 regions were amplified. Amplification began with first-round RT-PCR using HTBI primers, then second-round multiplex PCR was performed. Each CDR3 protein gets one entry after TCRdb re-called the multiplex PCR reads with MiXCR. The sample includes approximately 210,000 distinct CDR3 sequences, roughly 21% of them seen just once. Sample: peripheral blood. These receptor sequences come from a woman aged 45-59 years with Graves' ophthalmopathy.

This sequence joins TRBV30 and TRBJ2-7, with 11 bases identical to TRBD1. This CDR3 comprises 16 residues. Trimming at V came to 0 bases and at J to 2 bases, leaving 6 bases not matched to a gene. Germline lookup yields CDR1 GTSNPN and CDR2 SVGIG (reference sequence). This CDR3 reads CAWSVPDRGLPYEQYF. DNA for the CDR3: TGTGCCTGGAGTGTACCGGACAGGGGGCTCCCCTACGAGCAGTACTTC.

This clonotype came up a few times. The chain carries TRBV7-8 and TRBJ2-5, with D tentatively TRBD2 (6 bases). The CDR3 is made up of 17 amino acids. Germline V gene data show CDR1 as SGHVS and CDR2 as FQNEAQ. Trimming cost V 5 bases and J 1 base, with 20 bases left between them. The CDR3 reads CASSPQMRAGGQETQYF. The CDR3 region has the DNA TGTGCCAGCAGCCCACAAATGAGAGCCGGGGGCCAAGAGACCCAGTACTTC.

This clonotype showed up many times. The rearrangement links TRBV12-3 or TRBV12-4 to TRBJ2-2; D perhaps matches TRBD1 (5 bases). V gave up 7 bases and J gave up 6 bases, with 18 bases separating them. The CDR3 loop spans 15 amino acids. The CDR3 DNA follows: TGTGCCAGCACCTGGGGCGGAAGGAAGGCCGGGGAGCTGTTTTTT. It encodes CASTWGGRKAGELFF.

This clonotype has ten or more counts. The rearrangement joins TRBV9 to TRBJ2-5, with D possibly TRBD1 on 7 matching bases. Germline lookup yields CDR1 SGDLS and CDR2 YYNGEE. CDR3 length: 16 residues. V was cut by 1 base and J by 4 bases, with 17 bases left in between. The CDR3 is CASSVRGTVPGETQYF. CDR3 nucleotides: TGTGCCAGCAGCGTACGCGGGACAGTCCCGGGAGAGACCCAGTACTTC.

The V call is TRBV28, the J call TRBJ2-7; 7 bases align to TRBD1. Germline lookup yields CDR1 MDHEN and CDR2 SYDVKM. The length of the CDR3 is 14 residues. With V trimmed by 5 bases and J by 5 bases, 9 bases remained unmatched. The CDR3 DNA reads TGTGCCAGCAGTGGGGACAGTAAAGGCCACGAGCAGTACTTC. Amino acids: CASSGDSKGHEQYF.

The gene calls are TRBV6-1 and TRBJ1-6; the match to TRBD1 covers 12 bases. V lost 8 bases and J lost 5; bases outside the gene matches: 19. The CDR3 runs to 20 residues. CDR1 is MNHNS, CDR2 SASEGT, per germline. CDR3 bases: TGTGCCAGCTCGAGGGGGACAGGGGGCCGCTCGCGGGCGAATAATTCACCCCTCCACTTT. Translated, it gives CASSRGTGGRSRANNSPLHF.

This clonotype was detected many times. J is TRBJ2-7 and V is TRBV7-2; TRBD2 aligns across 8 bases. Germline CDR1 and CDR2: SGHTA and FQGNSA. J gave up 3 bases and V 6 bases, and 10 bases lay outside the gene matches. This CDR3 has 15 residues. CDR3 region: CASRRAGTSDYEQYF. The DNA of the CDR3 is TGTGCCAGCAGGCGTGCCGGGACTAGTGACTACGAGCAGTACTTC.

This sequence joins TRBV11-3 and TRBJ1-1, with unresolved D. The germline V gene encodes CDR1 SGHNT and CDR2 YENEEA. Trimming cost V 5 bases and J 2 bases, with 9 bases left between them. The CDR3 spans 13 residues. CDR3 DNA sequence: TGTGCCAGCAGCGCCGATGACAACACTGAAGCTTTCTTT. It specifies CASSADDNTEAFF.

This clonotype was found many times. The chain combines TRBV2 with TRBJ2-7, with a tentative D call TRBD2 (5 bases). CDR3 length: 11 residues. Germline CDR1 reads SNHLY; CDR2 reads FYNNEI. Trimming pared 6 bases from V and 3 bases from J, leaving 6 bases between. CDR3 region: CASRSGYEQYF. The CDR3 nucleotides are TGTGCCAGCAGGAGCGGCTACGAGCAGTACTTC.

This clonotype was seen ten or more times. The chain uses TRBV24-1 and TRBJ2-7; perhaps TRBD1 as D (6 bases). The CDR3 covers 13 residues. Germline values: CDR1 KGHDR, CDR2 SFDVKD. Trimming shortened V by 3 bases and J by 5 bases, and 10 bases separated the two germline ends. Here the CDR3 reads CATSDQGTHEQYF. DNA for the CDR3: TGTGCCACCAGTGATCAGGGGACCCACGAGCAGTACTTC.

This clonotype was detected only a few times. This chain joins TRBV13 and TRBJ2-5; no firm D call. CDR1 is PRHDT, CDR2 FYEKMQ, per germline (reference sequence). The length of the CDR3 is 16 residues. The V gene lost 5 bases and the J gene lost 3 bases, with 19 bases spanning the gap. The CDR3 reads CASSPPIGPTKETQYF. The CDR3 bases are TGTGCCAGCAGCCCCCCCATCGGACCAACCAAAGAGACCCAGTACTTC.

This clonotype was seen at least ten times. V and J are TRBV13 and TRBJ2-7, with TRBD2 as a possible D gene (7 bases). Per the germline V gene, CDR1 is PRHDT and CDR2 is FYEKMQ (reference sequence). CDR3 length equals 15 residues. V shed 5 bases and J shed 4 bases, with 18 bases lying between them. CDR3 residues: CASSHRGAAYYEQYF. For the CDR3, the DNA is TGTGCCAGCAGCCACCGGGGGGCTGCCTATTACGAGCAGTACTTC.

CDR3 DNA sequence: TGCAGTGTGGGGGATCAGCCCCAGCATTTT. This translates into CSVGDQPQHF. V usage is TRBV20-1 and J usage is TRBJ1-5; D perhaps matches TRBD1 (5 bases). Germline V lookup: CDR1 DFQATT, CDR2 SNEGSKA (reference sequence). V lost 7 bases, J lost 5 bases, and 6 bases lay in between. CDR3 size: 10 residues.

The chain has TRBV5-1 and TRBJ2-2, with D perhaps matching TRBD2 (5 bases). Trimming removed 0 bases at V and 0 bases at J, with 18 bases between. Germline V gives CDR1 SGHRS, CDR2 YFSETQ. The CDR3 is 19 residues long. Here the CDR3 reads CASSLAGGGRDTNTGELFF. In DNA, the CDR3 is TGCGCCAGCAGCTTGGCCGGAGGAGGACGGGATACGAACACCGGGGAGCTGTTTTTT.

This clonotype was counted many times. This chain uses TRBV7-2 with TRBJ2-7; 9 bases are shared with TRBD2. Germline loops: CDR1 SGHTA, CDR2 FQGNSA. V dropped 6 bases and J dropped 1; count of bases not matched to a gene: 10. The CDR3 consists of 16 residues. In nucleotides, the CDR3 is TGTGCCAGCAGACGTCCTGGCGGGAGGGCTTCCTACGAGCAGTACTTC. Translated: CASRRPGGRASYEQYF.

This clonotype was seen many times. The chain combines TRBV11-2 with TRBJ2-7; 12 bases are a match to TRBD2. The germline V gene has CDR1 SGHAT and CDR2 FQNNGV. This CDR3 region has 16 residues. V lost 5 bases to trimming and J lost 3 bases; unmatched junction nucleotides: 8. Here the CDR3 reads CASSRPTSGRDYEQYF. In DNA form, the CDR3 reads TGTGCCAGCAGCCGACCGACTAGCGGGAGAGACTACGAGCAGTACTTC.

This clonotype was recorded at least ten times. CDR3 sequence reads: CASSLAETPNCYEQYF. CDR3 sequence (DNA): TGTGCCAGCAGCTTAGCGGAGACACCAAACTGCTACGAGCAGTACTTC. The V gene is TRBV7-4, the J gene TRBJ2-7; no reliable D call. V lost 0 bases, J lost 3 bases, and 15 bases lay in between. The CDR3 loop spans 16 amino acids. CDR1 is SGHVT, CDR2 SQSDAQ, per germline.

This clonotype appeared many times. The CDR3 nucleotides are TGTGCCAGCAGCCCGAGGACAGGGGGCCCCTACGAGCAGTACTTC. It specifies CASSPRTGGPYEQYF. V is TRBV9 and J is TRBJ2-7; 11 bases fit TRBD1. The CDR3 spans 15 residues. V lost 4 bases to trimming and J lost 2 bases; unmatched junction nucleotides: 5. CDR1 is SGDLS, CDR2 YYNGEE, per germline. Using reference TRBV9 and TRBJ2-7 for the parts outside the CDR3, the full variable domain is DSGVTQTPKHLITATGQRVTLRCSPRSGDLSVYWYQQSLDQGLQFLIQYYNGEERAKGNILERFSAQQFPDLHSELNLSSLELGDSALYFCASSPRTGGPYEQYFGPGTRLTVT.

This clonotype was seen ten or more times. This chain joins TRBV29-1 and TRBJ2-7; D unclear. Germline V gene data show CDR1 as SQVTM and CDR2 as ANQGSEA. This CDR3 spans 12 amino acids. The V gene lost 6 bases and the J gene lost 0 bases, with 9 bases spanning the gap. The CDR3 here is CSVVGFSYEQYF. CDR3 in DNA: TGCAGCGTAGTGGGCTTCTCCTACGAGCAGTACTTC.

This clonotype was seen at least ten times. V usage is TRBV29-1 and J usage is TRBJ1-1, with D hard to call. Germline values: CDR1 SQVTM, CDR2 ANQGSEA. V lost 2 bases to trimming and J lost 3 bases, with 10 bases between them. This CDR3 has 13 amino acids. This chain's CDR3 is CSVERTRDTEAFF. Here the CDR3 DNA reads TGCAGCGTTGAACGGACCCGCGACACTGAAGCTTTCTTT. The variable domain in full, completed from reference TRBV29-1 and TRBJ1-1, reads SAVISQKPSRDICQRGTSLTIQCQVDSQVTMMFWYRQQPGQSLTLIATANQGSEATYESGFVIDKFPISRPNLTFSTLTVSNMSPEDSSIYLCSVERTRDTEAFFGQGTRLTVV.

This clonotype was detected many times. The chain employs TRBV28 and TRBJ2-7; TRBD2 aligns across 13 bases. This CDR3 has 16 amino acids. V trimming: 4 bases; J trimming: 6 bases; junction bases outside the gene matches: 9. From germline, CDR1 is MDHEN and CDR2 SYDVKM. The CDR3 DNA follows: TGTGCCAGCAGTTCTCCCCTGGGGACTAGCGGGACCGAGCAGTACTTC. This codes for CASSSPLGTSGTEQYF.

This clonotype was counted many times. The chain carries TRBV12-3 or TRBV12-4 and TRBJ2-7; 7 bases map to TRBD1. Trimming at V came to 3 bases and at J to 3 bases, leaving 14 bases not matched to a gene. This CDR3 has 17 residues. CDR3 protein: CASSFDPRRQGNYEQYF. The CDR3, as DNA: TGTGCCAGCAGTTTTGATCCCCGAAGACAGGGAAACTACGAGCAGTACTTC.